This note documents a single TCR beta chain sequence. The sample holds a few counts of this clonotype. Its antigen remains undetermined. The record has no base qualities; no much larger clone is one base away. This sample was taken from a study of blood T cells in healthy people across ages (dated by TCRdb to about 2015). In terms of the full investigation: Template switching captured roughly one uniquely barcoded TCR beta cDNA molecule per two T cells in model experiments. Using deep sequencing normalized with unique cDNA molecular identifiers, the study measured how TCR beta repertoire diversity changes with age. Donors were grouped into four age groups: young (average approximately 15 years), middle-aged (39), aged (62) and long-lived (about 82). To avoid experimental bias, donors of different ages were distributed randomly across sequencing lanes. The study analyzed two additional independent replicas of 1 million unique cDNA reads from the same blood draw for two donors, one aged 18 to 30 and one aged 80 or older.

General findings and caveats noted by the study authors: A strong correlation was found between observed TCR beta diversity and the percentage of naive T cells measured by flow cytometry. Observed TCR beta diversity per million T cells fell roughly linearly with age, and a significant reduction was already apparent by age roughly 40. Because profiling used bulk unsorted PBMCs, naive and antigen-experienced compartments could not be compared conclusively. Estimates of total diversity from one million sequenced T cells were regarded as lower bounds and underestimates. The CMV infection status of donors was not known, potentially confounding age-related changes in expanded clonotypes. The long-lived group showed more naive CD4+ T cells, fewer expanded clones and increased TCR diversity than the aged group, suggesting age selection.

Donors were a few dozen systemically healthy Caucasian individuals from Russia aged roughly 6 to 90 years. Roughly 10 milliliters of peripheral blood were collected from each donor into EDTA-treated Vacutainer tubes. PBMCs were isolated by Ficoll-Paque density-gradient centrifugation, with at least 6 million obtained per sample. Trizol reagent was used to extract total RNA from the PBMCs, yielding at least 5.5 micrograms per sample. Naive CD45RAhigh/CD27high T cell percentages were measured by flow cytometry on a PBMC aliquot from every donor. The junction carries 16 bases between V and J, which are trimmed by 4 bases and 8 bases respectively. Including cysteine and phenylalanine, the CDR3 has 14 amino acids. Only the CDR3 portion is preserved as DNA: 42 bases, with reading frame beginning at the first base. The germline V gene provides CDR1 SGDLS and CDR2 YYNGEE. The method behind the library was 5' RACE. A second PCR of roughly 7 to 11 cycles was performed with a sample-barcoded 5' primer and a J-beta primer mix. Each TCR beta cDNA molecule received a unique molecular identifier from a template-switch 5' adaptor carrying 12 random nucleotides. Each sample yielded at least 2.5 million CDR3-containing paired-end reads. First-strand cDNA synthesis was performed from all RNA using the Mint cDNA synthesis kit, with priming by a TRBC-specific oligonucleotide. All cDNA was treated with uracil-DNA glycosylase and then went through a first 18-cycle PCR with the universal primers M1SS and BC2_uni_R. The authors processed their data as follows. Normalization of each sample was performed by random selection of 1 million high-quality reads, each carrying a distinct molecular identifier. Reads sharing molecular identifiers were discarded rather than binned into consensus sequences. MiTCR, set to a Q25 quality threshold and the strictest error-elimination algorithm, was used for CDR3 identification, clonotype clustering and error correction. A nonparametric unseen species model with Euler transformation was used to estimate a lower bound on total TCR beta diversity. TCRdb reworked the public reads: Q25 trimming with fastp, MiXCR clone assembly, productive beta chains retained. Every CDR3 protein is listed once, alongside the most common genes and DNA of its rows. The V and J calls were determined by TCRdb, not by the authors. This sample is represented by approximately 2,000,000 distinct CDR3 sequences; roughly two fifths of them were singletons. About 21% of the sample rests with the top ten.

Sequencing was done on a sample of blood. This receptor was identified in a human donor in good health. The receptor chain draws on TRBV9 and TRBJ2-1, with the D call perhaps TRBD1 or TRBD2, as 5 bases match in each case. The CDR3 is CASSPRGPLDEQFF. The DNA is as follows: TGTGCCAGCAGCCCCCGGGGACCCCTAGATGAGCAGTTCTTC.